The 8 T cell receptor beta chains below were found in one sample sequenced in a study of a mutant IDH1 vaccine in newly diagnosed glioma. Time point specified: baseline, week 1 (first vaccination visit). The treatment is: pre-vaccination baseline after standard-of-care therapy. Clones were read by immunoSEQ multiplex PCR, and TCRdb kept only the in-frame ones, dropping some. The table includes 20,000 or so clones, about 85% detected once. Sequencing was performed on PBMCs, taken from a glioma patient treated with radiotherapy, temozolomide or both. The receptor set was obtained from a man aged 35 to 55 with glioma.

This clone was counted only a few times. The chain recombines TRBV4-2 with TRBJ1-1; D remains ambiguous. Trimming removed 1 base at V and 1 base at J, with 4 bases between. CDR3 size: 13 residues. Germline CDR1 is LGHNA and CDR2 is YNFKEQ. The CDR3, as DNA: TGTGCCAGCAGCCAAGGGAGGAACACTGAAGCTTTCTTT. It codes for CASSQGRNTEAFF.

The CDR3 sequence is CASSYGGRELDEQFF. The CDR3 region has the DNA TGTGCCAGCAGTTACGGGGGCAGGGAGTTGGATGAGCAGTTCTTC. V and J are TRBV6-5 and TRBJ2-1; maybe TRBD1 (6 bases). Per the germline V gene, CDR1 is MNHEY and CDR2 is SVGAGI. The V and J ends lost 2 bases and 8 bases respectively, with 16 bases between them. The CDR3 totals 15 residues.

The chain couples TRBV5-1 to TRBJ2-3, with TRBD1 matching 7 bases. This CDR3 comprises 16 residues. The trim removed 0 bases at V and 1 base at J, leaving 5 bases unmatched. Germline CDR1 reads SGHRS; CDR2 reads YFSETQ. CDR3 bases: TGCGCCAGCAGCTTGGAGGGGGCGGCTGGCACAGATACGCAGTATTTT. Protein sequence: CASSLEGAAGTDTQYF.

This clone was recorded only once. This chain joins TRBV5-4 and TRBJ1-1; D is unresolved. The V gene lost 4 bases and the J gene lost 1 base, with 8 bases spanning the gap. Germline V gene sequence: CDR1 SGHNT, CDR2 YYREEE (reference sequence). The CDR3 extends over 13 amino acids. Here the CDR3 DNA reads TGTGCCAGCAGCCGTGCTCCGAACACTGAAGCTTTCTTT. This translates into CASSRAPNTEAFF.

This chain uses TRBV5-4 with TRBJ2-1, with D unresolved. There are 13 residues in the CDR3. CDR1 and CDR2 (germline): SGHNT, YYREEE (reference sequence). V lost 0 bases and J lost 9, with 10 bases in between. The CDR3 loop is CASSLEVAREQFF. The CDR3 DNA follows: TGTGCCAGCAGCTTGGAGGTGGCCCGTGAGCAGTTCTTC.

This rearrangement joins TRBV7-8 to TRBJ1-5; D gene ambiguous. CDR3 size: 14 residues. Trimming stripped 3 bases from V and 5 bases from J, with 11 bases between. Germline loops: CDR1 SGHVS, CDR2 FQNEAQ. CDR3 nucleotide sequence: TGTGCCAGCAGCTTGGGGTCGGCAGATCAGCCCCAGCATTTT. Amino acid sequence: CASSLGSADQPQHF.

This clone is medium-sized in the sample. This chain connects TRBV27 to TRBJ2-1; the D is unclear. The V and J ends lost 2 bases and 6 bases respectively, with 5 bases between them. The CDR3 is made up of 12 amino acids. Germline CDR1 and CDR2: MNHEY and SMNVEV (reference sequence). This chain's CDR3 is CASSLIGNEQFF. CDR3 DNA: TGTGCCAGCAGTTTAATCGGCAATGAGCAGTTCTTC.

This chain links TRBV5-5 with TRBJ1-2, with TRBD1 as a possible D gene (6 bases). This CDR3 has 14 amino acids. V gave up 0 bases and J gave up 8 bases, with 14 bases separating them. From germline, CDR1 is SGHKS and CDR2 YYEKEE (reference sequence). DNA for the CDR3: TGTGCCAGCAGCTTGGGGGCCAGGGGCGTGGGCTACACCTTC. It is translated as CASSLGARGVGYTF.